One TCR beta chain is described in this entry. Its matching antigen is unknown. This entry comes from a study of shared clonotypes between healthy human individuals. Study-level findings and limits: The authors expected sequencing depth to affect clonotype sharing among donors. Limited genetic and exposure-history diversity came from having few donors. What rarefaction showed was incomplete sorted-subset sequencing despite large depth. Non-shared clonotypes had lower generation probabilities than clonotypes shared by all four sorted-subset donors.

With V trimmed by 5 bases and J by 8 bases, 7 bases remained unmatched. The CDR3 consists of 15 residues. Germline CDR1 is SEHNR and CDR2 is FQNEAQ (reference sequence). CD45RO-negative, CCR7-positively selected cells formed the naive CD8 fraction, excluding terminally differentiated effector memory CD45RA+ cells. This table comes from immunoSEQ multiplex PCR, and its TCRdb copy is limited to in-frame clones, with some not included. The sample yields hundreds of thousands of clones, around 96% seen once. This TCR was recovered from a woman aged 25 to 45 in good health. The sequencing input was naive CD8+ T cells sorted from blood. The chain couples TRBV7-9 to TRBJ2-1; 12 nucleotides match TRBD2. CDR3 loop: CASSGRLAGDHEQFF. As DNA, the CDR3 is TGTGCCAGCAGCGGGCGACTAGCGGGAGATCATGAGCAGTTCTTC.